This T cell receptor beta chain was sequenced during a study of monozygotic twins with inflammatory bowel disease. Across eight separate reactions for each sample, cDNA was made. From its re-call of the 5' RACE reads, TCRdb lists each CDR3 protein once, without DNA. Here the sample table reports 210,000 or so distinct CDR3 sequences. Sequencing was done on a sample of blood. This clonotype was sampled from a human donor with ulcerative colitis or Crohn's disease, or a healthy co-twin of an affected twin (not recorded which).

This CDR3 is CSAPLSSYNEQFF. This chain uses TRBV29-1 with TRBJ2-1; TCRdb reports TRBD2, a call that lacks DNA to check it against. Germline V gene lookup returns CDR1 SQVTM and CDR2 ANQGSEA. CDR3 length equals 13 residues.